The clone carrying this TCR beta chain was recorded only once. The data stem from a study of CD8 T cells in Susac syndrome. Germline assignment: CDR1 SGHDN and CDR2 FVKESK. Trimming left V 3 bases short and J 5 bases short, with 10 bases between. There are 13 residues in the CDR3. Random hexamers were used to reverse transcribe the RNA input (roughly 0.5 to 1 ug). One entry per CDR3 protein results from TCRdb running MiXCR on the immunoSEQ multiplex PCR reads. The table shows 200,000 to 300,000 distinct CDR3 sequences, with about 96% occurring only once. The gene calls are TRBV14 and TRBJ1-1; D not certain. What was sequenced was CD4+ T cells from PBMCs. The TCR originated in a human donor with Susac syndrome. The CDR3 DNA reads TGTGCCAGCAGCCAGAAGCCGTTTACTGAAGCTTTCTTT. Amino acids: CASSQKPFTEAFF.